Listed here are 2 T cell receptor beta chains from one sample, sequenced in a study of blood T cell repertoires in COVID-19. Using immunoSEQ multiplex PCR, the repertoire was profiled, and TCRdb retains in-frame clones only, with some absent. The sample contains about 300,000 clones, 75% to 90% of which appear only once. The specimen was peripheral blood. These receptors were obtained from a woman aged 50 to 60 with COVID-19, enrolled during active disease.

This CDR3 is CASSFRGSGEQYF. CDR3 nucleotide sequence: TGTGCCAGCAGCTTTCGAGGGAGTGGCGAGCAGTACTTC. This rearrangement joins TRBV7-8 to TRBJ2-7; D perhaps matches TRBD2 (5 bases). This CDR3 is 13 amino acids long. The V end was cut by 3 bases, the J end by 6 bases, with 12 bases between. Germline lookup yields CDR1 SGHVS and CDR2 FQNEAQ.

The rearrangement uses TRBV27 and TRBJ2-1; D gene uncertain. Between the trimmed V and J ends, which lost 3 bases and 9 bases, there was a span of 21 bases. Germline V gene lookup returns CDR1 MNHEY and CDR2 SMNVEV (reference sequence). The CDR3 is made up of 16 amino acids. The CDR3 reads CASSLNLGRISIEQFF. The CDR3 DNA reads TGTGCCAGCAGTTTGAACTTGGGCAGAATTTCTATTGAGCAGTTCTTC.